Described below is a single TCR beta chain sequence and its context. Germline CDR1 KGHDR, CDR2 SFDVKD. Trimming at V came to 3 bases and at J to 4 bases, leaving 9 bases not matched to a gene. This CDR3 contains 16 residues. The data belong to a study of blood T cell repertoires in COVID-19. Looking at the study overall: The United States, Italy and Spain supplied acute and convalescent COVID-19 samples. T cells, B-cell-depleted T cells, or PBMCs supplied cDNA or gDNA.

One Seattle source followed patients from active infection through their disease course. In the study's own analysis: Quantification of nucleated cells was approximated via reference gene primer amplification. Sequenced by immunoSEQ multiplex PCR; TCRdb stores in-frame clones only, minus some. From that table come the V and J calls and clone size; the DNA was used to work out D and trimming. The sample includes 170,000 or so clones, more than 75% seen only once; the top ten take 0.55% to 0.6%. The chain couples TRBV24-1 to TRBJ1-2, with TRBD1 identical over 8 bases. This TCR came from a man aged 55 to 70 with COVID-19, enrolled during active disease. Input material: peripheral blood. The CDR3, as DNA: TGTGCCACCAGTGATGGACAGGGACCTATGGGCTATGGCTACACCTTC. It specifies CATSDGQGPMGYGYTF.